These 31 T cell receptor beta chains share one sample of origin, sequenced in a study of T-cell reconstitution after alpha-beta-depleted transplantation in children. Molecular barcoding with unique molecular identifiers was used for the TCRbeta library. MiXCR was run by TCRdb on the PCR reads, yielding one entry per CDR3 protein. The sample includes more than 200,000 distinct CDR3 sequences, around 25% of them seen just once. Sequenced here: PBMCs, sampled before TCRalphabeta/CD19-depleted stem cell transplant. These receptors came from a girl between 2 and 10 years old with Fanconi anemia, due to receive a stem cell transplant.

V gene TRBV4-1 combines with J gene TRBJ2-1; 13 positions match TRBD2. The CDR3 length is 18 residues. The trim removed 0 bases at V and 9 bases at J, leaving 11 bases unmatched. Per the germline V gene, CDR1 is MGHRA and CDR2 is YSYEKL. Here the CDR3 DNA reads TGCGCCAGCAGCCAAGATACGAGACTAGCGGGAGGAATGGGTGAGCAGTTCTTC. It translates to CASSQDTRLAGGMGEQFF.

The V call is TRBV10-3, the J call TRBJ2-3; unclear D gene. Per germline, CDR1 ENHRY and CDR2 SYGVKD. The CDR3 contains 12 residues. The ends were cut back, 3 bases at V and 2 bases at J, with 3 bases in the middle. CDR3 amino acids: CAISDPTDTQYF. The CDR3 coding sequence is TGTGCCATCAGTGACCCCACAGATACGCAGTATTTT.

The chain carries TRBV25-1 and TRBJ2-7; no clear D gene. The length of the CDR3 is 11 residues. V lost 3 bases and J 7 bases, leaving 7 bases between the germline ends. Germline-derived CDR1 and CDR2 are MGHDK and SYGVNS. DNA for the CDR3: TGTGCCAGCAGTGATCGATCTGAGCAGTACTTC. Its protein product is CASSDRSEQYF.

This clonotype was recorded many times. The gene calls are TRBV29-1 and TRBJ2-3, with D maybe TRBD1 (6 bases). The CDR3 consists of 14 residues. V dropped 6 bases and J dropped 2 bases, with 15 bases sitting between them. Germline V CDR1 and CDR2: SQVTM, ANQGSEA. CDR3 coding DNA: TGCAGCGTAGACCGACAGGAGAACACAGATACGCAGTATTTT. This sequence encodes CSVDRQENTDTQYF.

V usage is TRBV7-6 and J usage is TRBJ2-1; perhaps D is TRBD1 or TRBD2 (5 bases each). V was trimmed by 4 bases and J by 9 bases, leaving 7 bases between them. The germline V gene encodes CDR1 SGHVS and CDR2 FNYEAQ. This CDR3 has 11 amino acids. CDR3 bases: TGTGCCAGCAGCTCAGGGAGTGAGCAGTTCTTC. This encodes CASSSGSEQFF. Full variable domain (missing parts from reference TRBV7-6 and TRBJ2-1): GAGVSQSPRYKVTKRGQDVALRCDPISGHVSLYWYRQALGQGPEFLTYFNYEAQQDKSGLPNDRFSAERPEGSISTLTIQRTEQRDSAMYRCASSSGSEQFFGPGTRLTVL.

This chain connects TRBV4-2 to TRBJ2-7; TRBD2 aligns across 13 bases. Germline lookup yields CDR1 LGHNA and CDR2 YNFKEQ. Germline trimming cut 2 bases from V and 2 bases from J; bases unmatched to any gene: 3. The CDR3 totals 16 residues. As DNA, the CDR3 is TGTGCCAGCAGCCAATCGGGACTAGCGGGGACCTACGAGCAGTACTTC. This sequence encodes CASSQSGLAGTYEQYF.

Here the CDR3 reads CASSSDGLAGGGDTQYF. The CDR3 bases are TGTGCCAGCAGTTCCGATGGACTAGCGGGAGGGGGAGATACGCAGTATTTT. The J gene is TRBJ2-3, the V gene TRBV12-3 or TRBV12-4; 15 bases are a match to TRBD2. With 4 bases clipped from V and 5 bases from J, the junction kept 7 bases outside the gene matches. CDR3 length equals 17 residues.

This clonotype was recorded many times. The V gene is TRBV29-1, the J gene TRBJ2-7; 9 bases agree with TRBD2. Germline V lookup: CDR1 SQVTM, CDR2 ANQGSEA. The CDR3 sequence is 14 residues long. V dropped 4 bases and J dropped 1; count of bases not matched to a gene: 5. CDR3 protein: CSVVGTSWSYEQYF. In nucleotides, the CDR3 is TGCAGCGTTGTTGGGACTAGCTGGTCCTACGAGCAGTACTTC.

V usage is TRBV12-3 or TRBV12-4 and J usage is TRBJ1-6; D is ambiguous. V was shortened by 1 base and J by 8 bases, with 3 bases between the two germline ends. The CDR3 length is 12 residues. The CDR3 spells CASSLVHSPLHF. The CDR3 coding sequence is TGTGCCAGCAGTTTAGTCCATTCACCCCTCCACTTT.

The chain combines TRBV6-5 with TRBJ2-7, with D possibly matching TRBD1 (6 bases). The V gene's germline CDR1 is MNHEY and CDR2 SVGAGI. CDR3 size: 12 residues. Trimming took 10 bases from V and 3 from J, leaving 13 bases between them. CDR3 region: CATKRGGYEQYF. CDR3 sequence (DNA): TGTGCCACCAAGAGAGGGGGCTACGAGCAGTACTTC.

V and J are TRBV4-1 and TRBJ2-2; 15 nucleotides line up with TRBD2. This CDR3 is 20 amino acids long. Germline V CDR1 and CDR2: MGHRA, YSYEKL. With V trimmed by 3 bases and J by 5 bases, 13 bases remained unmatched. DNA of the CDR3: TGCGCCAGCAGCCAGGTACCCGGGACTAGCGGGAGGACCAGGACCGGGGAGCTGTTTTTT. Protein product: CASSQVPGTSGRTRTGELFF.

The sample holds a few counts of this clonotype. The V call is TRBV10-3, the J call TRBJ2-6; D gene ambiguous. The germline V gene encodes CDR1 ENHRY and CDR2 SYGVKD. Trimming removed 4 bases at V and 1 base at J, with 17 bases between. The CDR3 is 18 residues long. In nucleotides, the CDR3 is TGTGCCATCAGTGTCCAAGGATTTACTTGGTCTGGGGCCAACGTCCTGACTTTC. Translation gives CAISVQGFTWSGANVLTF.

This clonotype was recorded at least ten times. This chain joins TRBV29-1 and TRBJ1-1; possible D gene TRBD1, 6 bases. CDR3 length: 13 amino acids. Per germline, CDR1 SQVTM and CDR2 ANQGSEA. V lost 7 bases and J lost 0, with 12 bases in between. The CDR3 sequence: CSGNRDVNTEAFF. In DNA form, the CDR3 reads TGCAGCGGTAACAGGGACGTGAACACTGAAGCTTTCTTT.

This clonotype was counted ten times or more. The gene calls are TRBV5-1 and TRBJ2-1; TRBD1 matches 10 bases. The germline gives CDR1 SGHRS, CDR2 YFSETQ. Trimming at V came to 6 bases and at J to 1 base, leaving 16 bases not matched to a gene. The CDR3 loop spans 19 amino acids. The CDR3 loop reads CASTSAGQGFPKSYNEQFF. For the CDR3, the DNA is TGCGCCAGCACCAGCGCGGGACAGGGGTTTCCCAAATCCTACAATGAGCAGTTCTTC.

The sample holds many counts of this clonotype. The chain carries TRBV20-1 and TRBJ2-1, with 14 nucleotides matching TRBD2. The CDR3 consists of 16 residues. Losses at the gene ends were 6 bases for V and 0 bases for J; bases not matched to a gene: 4. Germline CDR1 is DFQATT and CDR2 is SNEGSKA (reference sequence). The DNA of the CDR3 is TGCAGTGCCCGACTAGCGGGAGGGTACTCCTACAATGAGCAGTTCTTC. It codes for CSARLAGGYSYNEQFF.

This chain joins TRBV20-1 and TRBJ2-3; 8 bases are a match to TRBD2. The CDR3 is made up of 14 amino acids. CDR1 and CDR2 from the germline V gene are DFQATT and SNEGSKA (reference sequence). The ends lost 3 bases at V and 2 bases at J; junction bases unmatched: 4. DNA for the CDR3: TGCAGTGCTAGGGTAGCGGGACCCACAGATACGCAGTATTTT. This gives the protein CSARVAGPTDTQYF.

The chain carries TRBV7-2 and TRBJ2-7, with D maybe TRBD1 (5 bases). V dropped 7 bases and J dropped 1 base, with 11 bases sitting between them. Germline V CDR1 and CDR2: SGHTA, FQGNSA. There are 13 residues in the CDR3. The CDR3 DNA reads as TGTGCCAGCACCGACAGAAGTTCCTACGAGCAGTACTTC. The encoded protein is CASTDRSSYEQYF.

This clonotype was seen a handful of times. This chain uses TRBV5-4 with TRBJ2-5; D tentatively reads TRBD1 or TRBD2 (5 bases each). CDR1 and CDR2 (germline): SGHNT, YYREEE (reference sequence). The CDR3 covers 15 residues. V shed 0 bases and J shed 2 bases, with 11 bases lying between them. CDR3: CASSLVGTGQETQYF. Here the CDR3 DNA reads TGTGCCAGCAGCTTGGTAGGGACGGGACAAGAGACCCAGTACTTC.

This rearrangement joins TRBV10-3 to TRBJ2-5; TRBD1 might be the D (6 bases). Germline CDR1 ENHRY, CDR2 SYGVKD. The V and J ends lost 3 bases and 1 base respectively, with 9 bases between them. The CDR3 consists of 14 residues. Written as DNA, the CDR3 is TGTGCCATCAGTGATCCAGGGGCCCAAGAGACCCAGTACTTC. Its protein product is CAISDPGAQETQYF.

The CDR3 here is CASSYSRQVSYEQYF. The CDR3 nucleotides are TGTGCCAGCAGTTACTCACGGCAGGTCAGCTACGAGCAGTACTTC. The V gene is TRBV6-5, the J gene TRBJ2-7; the D is unclear. Germline CDR1 and CDR2: MNHEY and SVGAGI. Trimming stripped 0 bases from V and 3 bases from J, with 12 bases between. This CDR3 contains 15 residues.

This chain connects TRBV29-1 to TRBJ1-1; D ambiguous. There are 12 residues in the CDR3. V lost 4 bases and J lost 2, with 8 bases in between. Germline V lookup: CDR1 SQVTM, CDR2 ANQGSEA. CDR3: CSVAGSNTEAFF. In DNA, the CDR3 is TGCAGCGTTGCGGGGTCTAACACTGAAGCTTTCTTT.

This clonotype was seen many times. The genes are TRBV6-5 and TRBJ2-1, with D possibly being TRBD1 (5 bases). From germline, CDR1 is MNHEY and CDR2 SVGAGI. With 1 base removed from V and 0 bases from J, the gap between germline ends came to 10 bases. The CDR3 totals 16 residues. CDR3 in amino acids: CASSYYRQSSYNEQFF. CDR3 sequence (DNA): TGTGCCAGCAGTTACTATCGACAGAGCTCCTACAATGAGCAGTTCTTC.

The V call is TRBV5-1, the J call TRBJ2-1; 9 positions agree with TRBD2. V lost 4 bases, J lost 6 bases, and 8 bases stayed unmatched. CDR3 length equals 15 residues. CDR1 is SGHRS and CDR2 is YFSETQ in the germline V gene. The CDR3 loop is CASSLLSGGLNEQFF. The CDR3 DNA is TGCGCCAGCAGCCTCTTGAGCGGGGGGCTCAATGAGCAGTTCTTC.

The chain employs TRBV7-3 and TRBJ2-3, with TRBD1 matching 8 bases. The V and J ends lost 4 bases and 2 bases, in that order; junction bases with no gene match: 5. Germline CDR1 and CDR2: SGHTA and FQGTGA. The CDR3 consists of 15 residues. CDR3 region: CASSSGQVFTDTQYF. The DNA of the CDR3 is TGTGCCAGCAGCTCGGGACAGGTTTTCACAGATACGCAGTATTTT.

This chain uses TRBV3-1 with TRBJ2-7, with a tentative D call TRBD1 (6 bases). Germline V CDR1 and CDR2: LGHDT, YNNKEL (reference sequence). Trimming took off 5 bases at V and 3 bases at J, with 14 bases between the two ends. The CDR3 covers 14 residues. The CDR3 loop is CASSGWDTHYEQYF. The CDR3 DNA is TGTGCCAGCAGCGGCTGGGACACACACTACGAGCAGTACTTC.

There are many counts of this clonotype. V is TRBV28 and J is TRBJ2-1; D may be TRBD1 (5 bases). V was shortened by 2 bases and J by 12 bases, with 8 bases between the two germline ends. This CDR3 spans 11 amino acids. Germline V lookup: CDR1 MDHEN, CDR2 SYDVKM. As DNA, the CDR3 is TGTGCCAGCAGTTTAGGACACTCGCAGTTCTTC. This sequence encodes CASSLGHSQFF.

This clonotype was found a few times. The J gene is TRBJ2-3, the V gene TRBV25-1; tentative D call: TRBD2 (6 bases). In germline, CDR1 is MGHDK, CDR2 SYGVNS. V was trimmed by 1 base and J by 4 bases, leaving 18 bases between them. The CDR3 is 17 residues long. The CDR3 reads CASSELLGGEYPDTQYF. The CDR3 coding sequence is TGTGCCAGCAGTGAATTATTGGGCGGGGAGTACCCAGATACGCAGTATTTT. Together with reference TRBV25-1 and TRBJ2-3, the CDR3 gives the full variable domain: EADIYQTPRYLVIGTGKKITLECSQTMGHDKMYWYQQDPGMELHLIHYSYGVNSTEKGDLSSESTVSRIRTEHFPLTLESARPSHTSQYLCASSELLGGEYPDTQYFGPGTRLTVL.

This clonotype was seen many times. The rearrangement joins TRBV10-1 to TRBJ2-7, with D maybe TRBD1 (5 bases). Germline CDR1 WNHNN, CDR2 SYGVQD (reference sequence). The V end lost 10 bases, the J end lost 2 bases, and 12 bases lay between the germline ends. This CDR3 has 12 residues. This CDR3 is CATSQGAYEQYF. The DNA of the CDR3 is TGCGCCACTTCTCAGGGCGCCTACGAGCAGTACTTC.

This clonotype has just a few counts. J is TRBJ1-2 and V is TRBV7-9; D unresolved. The germline CDR1 and CDR2 sequences are SEHNR and FQNEAQ (reference sequence). This CDR3 has 12 amino acids. Trimming pared 6 bases from V and 5 bases from J, leaving 10 bases between. The CDR3 DNA reads TGTGCCAGCAGACTCGAGGTTTATGGCTACACCTTC. This translates into CASRLEVYGYTF.

This clonotype showed up just a few times. This chain uses TRBV23-1 with TRBJ2-7, with 11 positions matching TRBD1. TRBV23-1 is sorted into the ORF group, with uncertain function. V was pared by 3 bases and J by 4 bases, with 8 bases of the junction left unmatched. The CDR3 is 16 residues long. The chain's CDR3 is CASSQADRGRQYEQYF. Here the CDR3 DNA reads TGCGCCAGCAGTCAGGCGGACAGGGGGCGGCAGTACGAGCAGTACTTC.

Notes on this clonotype: The junction does not match germline at one end; this may be a read error. V is TRBV5-5 and J is TRBJ2-7, with D tentatively TRBD1 or TRBD2 (5 bases each). Germline lookup yields CDR1 SGHKS and CDR2 YYEKEE (reference sequence). The CDR3 contains 14 residues. Written as DNA, the CDR3 is TGTGCCAGCAGCGCCCTCCAGGAACGGGACGAACCCGACTTC. Translated, it gives CASSALQERDEPDF.